A selection of T cell receptor beta chains follows, all from one sample in a study of blood T cell repertoires in COVID-19. Assay: immunoSEQ multiplex PCR; the TCRdb copy retains only in-frame clones and omits some. The sample holds 25,000 to 35,000 clones, 85% to 95% seen once. The specimen sequenced was peripheral blood. Receptors originate from a woman aged 70-85 years with COVID-19, enrolled during active disease. Each CDR3 is given with its conserved first and last residue. D genes are given only for firm matches. Expanded clones get a size class; other rows say once, few or many, or leave the size out.

clone size	J gene	V gene	D gene	CDR3 protein	CDR3 DNA
.	TRBJ2-3	TRBV5-1	TRBD2	CASSSGSSDTQYF	TGCGCCAGCAGTAGCGGGAGTTCAGATACGCAGTATTTT
.	TRBJ2-7	TRBV23-1	TRBD1	CASSQVQGAAYEQYF	TGCGCCAGCAGTCAGGTACAGGGGGCCGCCTACGAGCAGTACTTC
once	TRBJ2-1	TRBV4-3	TRBD2	CASSQVVQREGDEQFF	TGCGCCAGCAGCCAAGTGGTCCAGCGGGAAGGGGATGAGCAGTTCTTC
once	TRBJ2-6	TRBV6-5	.	CASNAGSGANVLTF	TGTGCCAGCAATGCGGGCTCTGGGGCCAACGTCCTGACTTTC
.	TRBJ2-7	TRBV27	.	CASSAGRKLSYEQYF	TGTGCCAGCAGTGCGGGACGGAAGTTATCCTACGAGCAGTACTTC
.	TRBJ2-7	TRBV6-5	.	CASRAHYEQYF	TGTGCCAGCAGGGCACACTACGAGCAGTACTTC
few	TRBJ1-2	TRBV9	TRBD1	CASSKGQQNYGYTF	TGTGCCAGCAGCAAGGGACAGCAAAACTATGGCTACACCTTC
.	TRBJ1-6	TRBV9	.	CASSGGDNSPLHF	TGTGCCAGCAGCGGGGGGGATAATTCACCCCTCCACTTT
once	TRBJ1-1	TRBV11-3	.	CASSLAPGGTEAFF	TGTGCCAGCAGCTTAGCTCCGGGGGGCACTGAAGCTTTCTTT
.	TRBJ1-4	TRBV19	.	CASSAAMSSGEKLFF	TGTGCCAGTAGCGCAGCCATGTCGTCGGGTGAAAAACTGTTTTTT